This passage covers 24 T cell receptor beta chains from one sample sequenced in a study of beta chain features in type 1 diabetes. The authors reverse transcribed all of the isolated RNA, so sequencing captured expressed TCRB transcripts. Generated by immunoSEQ multiplex PCR, the TCRdb table keeps only in-frame clones and is missing some. Of 130,000 to 150,000 clones in the sample, more than 9% were seen once. The specimen sequenced was naive CD4+ T cells from blood. The receptors stem from a man younger than 30 in good health.

This clone was counted a few times. This chain connects TRBV6-5 to TRBJ2-5, with D unresolved. The CDR3 length is 13 residues. Per germline, CDR1 MNHEY and CDR2 SVGAGI. V lost 6 bases to trimming and J lost 2 bases, with 10 bases between them. CDR3: CASSSHTQETQYF. The CDR3 nucleotides are TGTGCCAGCAGCTCCCATACTCAAGAGACCCAGTACTTC.

The chain employs TRBV10-3 and TRBJ2-3; 13 nucleotides line up with TRBD2. The CDR3 consists of 17 residues. V lost 11 bases and J lost 0; bases outside the gene matches: 11. CDR1 ENHRY and CDR2 SYGVKD come from the germline V gene. CDR3 coding DNA: TGTGCCCCCTTCCAGGGACTAGCGGGGCCTAGCACAGATACGCAGTATTTT. Amino acids: CAPFQGLAGPSTDTQYF.

This clone came up a few times. The chain employs TRBV7-2 and TRBJ1-6; D unresolved. The germline gives CDR1 SGHTA, CDR2 FQGNSA. The CDR3 totals 16 residues. Between the trimmed V and J ends, which lost 1 base and 0 bases, there was a span of 7 bases. The CDR3 loop is CASSLGGSSYNSPLHF. The CDR3 nucleotides read TGTGCCAGCAGCTTAGGAGGTAGCTCCTATAATTCACCCCTCCACTTT.

This clone came up a few times. V is TRBV6-4 and J is TRBJ1-2, with 9 nucleotides matching TRBD1. After removal of 6 bases from V and 4 bases from J, the junction contained 6 bases not matched to a gene. Germline CDR1 and CDR2: MRHNA and SNTAGT. The CDR3 contains 14 residues. CDR3 protein: CASSLDRGSYGYTF. The CDR3 DNA follows: TGTGCCAGCAGCCTCGACAGGGGGTCCTATGGCTACACCTTC.

The V gene is TRBV27, the J gene TRBJ2-5; 8 bases map to TRBD2. The CDR3 length is 16 residues. Trimming took 6 bases from V and 5 from J; bases not matched to a gene: 14. Germline CDR1 is MNHEY and CDR2 is SMNVEV (reference sequence). CDR3 sequence: CASSPSGGKRWETQYF. The CDR3, as DNA: TGTGCCAGCAGCCCGTCGGGGGGGAAGCGTTGGGAGACCCAGTACTTC.

The J gene is TRBJ1-5, the V gene TRBV4-3; tentatively, D is TRBD1 (6 bases). Per the germline V gene, CDR1 is LGHNA and CDR2 is YSLEER. The length of the CDR3 is 15 residues. V dropped 3 bases and J dropped 6 bases, with 15 bases sitting between them. The chain's CDR3 is CASSHQTGETQPQHF. The CDR3 DNA is TGCGCCAGCAGCCATCAGACAGGAGAAACTCAGCCCCAGCATTTT.

This clone has just a few counts. The chain carries TRBV11-2 and TRBJ1-2; 9 positions match TRBD1. V shed 6 bases, J shed 6 bases, and the junction held 8 bases outside the gene matches. From germline, CDR1 is SGHAT and CDR2 FQNNGV. The CDR3 loop spans 14 amino acids. The CDR3 region is CASRPSGTGHGYTF. In nucleotides, the CDR3 is TGTGCCAGCAGACCATCCGGGACAGGGCATGGCTACACCTTC.

There are many counts of this clone. The genes are TRBV30 and TRBJ2-7, with TRBD1 matching over 8 bases. The V gene's germline CDR1 is GTSNPN and CDR2 SVGIG (reference sequence). The CDR3 length is 15 residues. V was clipped by 1 base and J by 2 bases; unmatched bases: 7. Here the CDR3 reads CAWSAGTGGTYEQYF. The CDR3 DNA reads TGTGCCTGGAGTGCCGGGACAGGAGGAACCTACGAGCAGTACTTC. The full variable domain, in which reference TRBV30 and TRBJ2-7 provide the parts outside the CDR3, is SQTIHQWPATLVQPVGSPLSLECTVEGTSNPNLYWYRQAAGRGLQLLFYSVGIGQISSEVPQNLSASRPQDRQFILSSKKLLLSDSGFYLCAWSAGTGGTYEQYFGPGTRLTVT.

The V call is TRBV19, the J call TRBJ2-1, with 7 bases aligning to TRBD2. The germline CDR1 and CDR2 sequences are LNHDA and SQIVND (reference sequence). The junction had 12 bases not matched to a gene; V was cut back by 5 bases and J by 2 bases. This CDR3 is 17 amino acids long. The CDR3 coding sequence is TGTGCCAGTAGTTTCCCACCGACTAGCAGTACCTACAATGAGCAGTTCTTC. Its translation: CASSFPPTSSTYNEQFF.

The gene calls are TRBV11-2 and TRBJ1-3; no reliable D call. Looked up from germline, CDR1 is SGHAT and CDR2 is FQNNGV. This CDR3 region has 14 residues. Trimming left V 2 bases short and J 7 bases short, with 12 bases between. The CDR3 sequence is CASSLSSAWNTIYF. The CDR3 nucleotides are TGTGCCAGCAGCTTATCGAGTGCCTGGAACACCATATATTTT.

The V call is TRBV18, the J call TRBJ2-5; maybe TRBD2 (6 bases). The germline V gene has CDR1 KGHSH and CDR2 LQKENI. The CDR3 runs to 14 residues. V lost 3 bases and J lost 1, with 9 bases in between. Here the CDR3 DNA reads TGTGCCAGCTCACCGTGGCGGGGCCAAGAGACCCAGTACTTC. It encodes CASSPWRGQETQYF.

The CDR3 is CASSVGDSYNEQFF. For the CDR3, the DNA is TGTGCCAGCAGCGTAGGGGACAGCTACAATGAGCAGTTCTTC. The chain joins TRBV9 to TRBJ2-1; 7 bases match TRBD1. The germline gives CDR1 SGDLS, CDR2 YYNGEE. The CDR3 is 14 amino acids. J was trimmed by 3 bases and V by 0 bases; bases with no gene match: 0.

This clone was seen more than once but under ten times. The junction departs from the called germline gene at one end, perhaps through a read error. V and J are TRBV5-4 and TRBJ2-3; perhaps TRBD1 as D (5 bases). The CDR3 totals 14 residues. Germline V gives CDR1 SGHNT, CDR2 YYREEE (reference sequence). The CDR3 coding sequence is TGCGCCAGCAGCCAAGGGGAACGCACAGATACGCAGTATTTT. This gives the protein CASSQGERTDTQYF.

There are a few counts of this clone. J is TRBJ1-2 and V is TRBV18; 7 bases are shared with TRBD1. Trimming cost V 2 bases and J 1 base; bases outside gene matches: 7. CDR1 and CDR2 from the germline V gene are KGHSH and LQKENI. The CDR3 contains 16 residues. CDR3 loop: CASSPVTGAINYGYTF. The CDR3 nucleotides are TGTGCCAGCTCACCAGTCACAGGGGCTATTAACTATGGCTACACCTTC. The whole variable domain, filled in from reference TRBV18 and TRBJ1-2, reads NAGVMQNPRHLVRRRGQEARLRCSPMKGHSHVYWYRQLPEEGLKFMVYLQKENIIDESGMPKERFSAEFPKEGPSILRIQQVVRGDSAAYFCASSPVTGAINYGYTFGSGTRLTVV.

The chain recombines TRBV28 with TRBJ2-3, with 9 bases that match TRBD2. J lost 5 bases, V lost 2 bases, and 5 bases had no gene match. Germline loops: CDR1 MDHEN, CDR2 SYDVKM. CDR3 length: 15 residues. CDR3 sequence reads: CASSLAGGPEDTQYF. CDR3 DNA: TGTGCCAGCAGTTTAGCGGGGGGGCCGGAAGATACGCAGTATTTT.

In its sample, this clone was seen a few times. V gene TRBV5-1 combines with J gene TRBJ2-7, with 8 positions matching TRBD2. This CDR3 has 18 residues. Unmatched junction bases numbered 15, after V lost 0 bases and J lost 4 bases. Germline-derived CDR1 and CDR2 are SGHRS and YFSETQ. The chain's CDR3 is CASSLEGLAPSGEYEQYF. CDR3 DNA sequence: TGCGCCAGCAGCTTGGAAGGACTAGCCCCCTCAGGAGAATACGAGCAGTACTTC.

The chain is built from TRBV18 and TRBJ2-2; D may be TRBD1 (6 bases). V was cut by 6 bases and J by 4 bases, with 18 bases left in between. Germline V gives CDR1 KGHSH, CDR2 LQKENI. The CDR3 length is 16 residues. The CDR3 DNA is TGTGCCAGCTCCCAGGACAGAGCACGGGGCACCGGGGAGCTGTTTTTT. This codes for CASSQDRARGTGELFF.

This chain uses TRBV4-3 with TRBJ2-7, with 9 bases fitting TRBD2. Germline lookup yields CDR1 LGHNA and CDR2 YSLEER. Trimming cost V 4 bases and J 2 bases; bases outside gene matches: 6. The CDR3 contains 15 residues. The CDR3 DNA reads TGCGCCAGCAGCCGAGTAAGCGGGGGGCCCTACGAGCAGTACTTC. This translates into CASSRVSGGPYEQYF.

This clone has a handful of counts. CDR3 amino acids: CASSQGQGGYNEQFF. The CDR3 nucleotides are TGTGCCAGCAGCCAGGGACAGGGAGGTTACAATGAGCAGTTCTTC. The V call is TRBV11-2, the J call TRBJ2-1; 9 nucleotides line up with TRBD1. This CDR3 has 15 amino acids. Looked up from germline, CDR1 is SGHAT and CDR2 is FQNNGV. J gave up 4 bases and V 5 bases, and 6 bases lay outside the gene matches.

The CDR3 here is CASSAPTGDDAKNIQYF. In DNA form, the CDR3 reads TGTGCCAGCAGCGCACCCACAGGGGATGACGCCAAAAACATTCAGTACTTC. This chain connects TRBV5-4 to TRBJ2-4; TRBD1 matches 7 bases. The V and J ends lost 4 bases and 1 base, in that order; junction bases with no gene match: 11. The length of the CDR3 is 17 residues. Germline V gene sequence: CDR1 SGHNT, CDR2 YYREEE (reference sequence).

The CDR3 bases are TGTGCCAGCAGCATGGCGGGGTTTCTCGGTGGCTACACCTTC. Translated, it gives CASSMAGFLGGYTF. V usage is TRBV7-2 and J usage is TRBJ1-2; D remains unclear. V dropped 5 bases and J dropped 7 bases, with 17 bases sitting between them. The CDR3 is 14 amino acids. Looked up from germline, CDR1 is SGHTA and CDR2 is FQGNSA.

The sample holds a few counts of this clone. The V call is TRBV19, the J call TRBJ1-1; tentative D call: TRBD1 (6 bases). The CDR3 runs to 15 residues. Germline-derived CDR1 and CDR2 are LNHDA and SQIVND (reference sequence). The V end was cut by 7 bases, the J end by 0 bases, with 15 bases between. The CDR3 DNA reads TGTGCCAGTACCCCCGACAGGATTATGAACACTGAAGCTTTCTTT. Its protein product is CASTPDRIMNTEAFF.

V usage is TRBV7-2 and J usage is TRBJ1-2; 9 nucleotides line up with TRBD1. V was pared by 5 bases and J by 6 bases, with 10 bases of the junction left unmatched. The CDR3 contains 15 residues. Germline-derived CDR1 and CDR2 are SGHTA and FQGNSA. CDR3 DNA sequence: TGTGCCAGCAGCCAAAGATCACAGGGGGCGGATGGCTACACCTTC. Amino acid sequence: CASSQRSQGADGYTF. The full variable domain, completed using reference TRBV7-2 and TRBJ1-2, is GAGVSQSPSNKVTEKGKDVELRCDPISGHTALYWYRQSLGQGLEFLIYFQGNSAPDKSGLPSDRFSAERTGGSVSTLTIQRTQQEDSAVYLCASSQRSQGADGYTFGSGTRLTVV.

The chain employs TRBV28 and TRBJ2-5; D gene uncertain. Germline lookup yields CDR1 MDHEN and CDR2 SYDVKM. CDR3 length equals 10 residues. V gave up 8 bases and J gave up 5 bases, with 6 bases separating them. CDR3 nucleotides: TGTGCCAGCCTTCGGGAGACCCAGTACTTC. Its translation is CASLRETQYF.